This is a list of T cell receptor beta chains from one sample in a study of T-cell memory formation after mild COVID-19. TCRdb independently ran MiXCR on the 5' RACE reads; one entry per CDR3 protein. This table has 550,000 to 600,000 distinct CDR3 sequences, 20% to 25% appearing once. The sequenced sample consisted of PBMCs or a T cell subset sorted from them (not recorded which). The receptors were sampled from an adult woman who had mild COVID-19 (a few samples of this study predate the infection). Cell type and time point are not known. The CDR3 runs from the conserved cysteine through the conserved F or W. D genes are given only for firm matches. Rows give clone size only sometimes, using once, few, many, or a class for an expanded clone.

TRBV7-9	few	.	TRBJ2-2	TGTGCCAGCAGCTTAACTAGGGGCACCGGGGAGCTGTTTTTT	CASSLTRGTGELFF
TRBV30	few	.	TRBJ2-2	TGTGCCTGGAGTTTGCTGGGAAGGGGCACCGGGGAGCTGTTTTTT	CAWSLLGRGTGELFF
TRBV6-5	.	.	TRBJ2-1	TGTGCCAGCAGAGTCCCAAAGCAGTTCTTC	CASRVPKQFF
TRBV12-3/TRBV12-4	.	.	TRBJ2-7	TGTGCCAGCAGTCTAAATAACCGAGGGGAGCAGTACTTC	CASSLNNRGEQYF
TRBV14	many	TRBD1	TRBJ2-7	TGTGCCAGCAGCCCGGGACAGGGGATCTACGAGCAGTACTTC	CASSPGQGIYEQYF
TRBV7-9	.	.	TRBJ2-2	TGTGCCAGCAGCTCACCACAGCACAACGCGGAGACCGGGGAGCTGTTTTTT	CASSSPQHNAETGELFF
TRBV11-3	once	TRBD2	TRBJ2-3	TGTGCCAGCAGCTTATTACCGACTAGCGGGAGTTCAGATACGCAGTATTTT	CASSLLPTSGSSDTQYF
TRBV20-1	few	.	TRBJ1-4	TGCAGTGCTAGAGATCTTTTAGGGGGAGATGAAAAACTGTTTTTT	CSARDLLGGDEKLFF
TRBV20-1	.	TRBD1	TRBJ1-3	TGCAGTGCTAGAAAAGCCGGGACAGGGGTAGGAAACACCATATATTTT	CSARKAGTGVGNTIYF
TRBV7-9	.	.	TRBJ2-7	TGTGCCAGCAGCGCGGACAGCCAAGCCTCCTACGAGCAGTACTTC	CASSADSQASYEQYF
TRBV7-3	few	.	TRBJ2-1	TGTGCCAGCAGTGGAGGAGGGACCTACCACAATGAGCAGTTCTTC	CASSGGGTYHNEQFF
TRBV6-2/TRBV6-3	few	TRBD2	TRBJ2-5	TGTGCCAGCAGCTTAAATTCACTAGCGGCTAAAGAGACCCAGTACTTC	CASSLNSLAAKETQYF
TRBV9	few	.	TRBJ2-3	TGTGCCAGCAGCGTAGCGGGTCAGGGGGGTTTTTATGAGAGCACAGATACGCAGTATTTT	CASSVAGQGGFYESTDTQYF
TRBV20-1	.	.	TRBJ1-5	TGCAGTGCTAACTCGGGAGGGGCCGGGCAGCCCCAGCATTTT	CSANSGGAGQPQHF
TRBV12-3/TRBV12-4	few	.	TRBJ2-3	TGTGCCAGCAGTTTTTTTGGTCCGCCTCGGACGGAGACGCAGTATTTT	CASSFFGPPRTETQYF
TRBV5-1	.	TRBD1	TRBJ1-2	TGCGCCAGCAGCCTCCCCACCCAGGGGGCGGATGGCTACACCTTC	CASSLPTQGADGYTF
TRBV5-1	.	TRBD1	TRBJ1-1	TGCGCCAGCAGCTCGCCGGGACAGGGGGTCACTGAAGCTTTCTTT	CASSSPGQGVTEAFF